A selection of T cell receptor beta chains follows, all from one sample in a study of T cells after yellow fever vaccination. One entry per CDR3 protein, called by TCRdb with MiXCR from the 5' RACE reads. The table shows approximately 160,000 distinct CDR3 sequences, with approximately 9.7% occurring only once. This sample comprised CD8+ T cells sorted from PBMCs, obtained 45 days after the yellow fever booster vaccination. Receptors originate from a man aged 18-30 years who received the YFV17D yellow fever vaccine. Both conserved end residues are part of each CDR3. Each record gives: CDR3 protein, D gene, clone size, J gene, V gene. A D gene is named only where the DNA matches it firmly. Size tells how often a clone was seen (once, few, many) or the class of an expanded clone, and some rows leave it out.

CDR3: CASSAGGSEAFF; D: TRBD1; size: .; J: TRBJ1-1; V: TRBV7-2
CDR3: CASSSTDREGADTQYF; D: .; size: .; J: TRBJ2-3; V: TRBV7-3
CDR3: CASSQGTGIFGGYTF; D: TRBD1; size: .; J: TRBJ1-2; V: TRBV4-1
CDR3: CSARISGSGNTIYF; D: .; size: .; J: TRBJ1-3; V: TRBV20-1
CDR3: CASSSGVGNSPLHF; D: .; size: many; J: TRBJ1-6; V: TRBV27
CDR3: CALGLAGGYNEQFF; D: TRBD2; size: many; J: TRBJ2-1; V: TRBV6-1
CDR3: CASGFYVLNYTDTQYF; D: .; size: few; J: TRBJ2-3; V: TRBV12-5
CDR3: CASSLFVGATDTQYF; D: .; size: .; J: TRBJ2-3; V: TRBV11-2
CDR3: CASSGDGYGYTF; D: .; size: many; J: TRBJ1-2; V: TRBV9
CDR3: CASSPGQGILRQYF; D: TRBD1; size: .; J: TRBJ2-7; V: TRBV4-3
CDR3: CASLTNGEAFF; D: .; size: few; J: TRBJ1-1; V: TRBV19
CDR3: CASSQDPRNTEAFF; D: .; size: .; J: TRBJ1-1; V: TRBV4-1
CDR3: CASSQEGTGGTLKYTF; D: TRBD1; size: few; J: TRBJ1-2; V: TRBV4-1
CDR3: CASSQEGGRGMFNEQFF; D: .; size: many; J: TRBJ2-1; V: TRBV4-1
CDR3: CASSLGLGLNTEAFF; D: .; size: many; J: TRBJ1-1; V: TRBV5-1
CDR3: CASSTCSGTDTQYF; D: .; size: .; J: TRBJ2-3; V: TRBV21-1
CDR3: CASSFGFGTGGQETQYF; D: TRBD2; size: .; J: TRBJ2-5; V: TRBV19
CDR3: CASSFLLPDRADNEQFF; D: TRBD1; size: .; J: TRBJ2-1; V: TRBV11-1
CDR3: CASRQDPDTYQPQHF; D: .; size: .; J: TRBJ1-5; V: TRBV4-1
CDR3: CASSYSLELNSPLHF; D: .; size: .; J: TRBJ1-6; V: TRBV6-5
CDR3: CASGGLAGAIGEQFF; D: TRBD2; size: .; J: TRBJ2-1; V: TRBV11-2
CDR3: CASSPLNLAGEHNEQFF; D: TRBD2; size: many; J: TRBJ2-1; V: TRBV4-2
CDR3: CASSGGENVGNTIYF; D: .; size: .; J: TRBJ1-3; V: TRBV9
CDR3: CASNPRGRDYGYTF; D: TRBD1; size: .; J: TRBJ1-2; V: TRBV6-5
CDR3: CASRLTGRGNQPQHF; D: .; size: few; J: TRBJ1-5; V: TRBV6-2/TRBV6-3
CDR3: CACRTGTGVPSGANVLTF; D: TRBD1; size: few; J: TRBJ2-6; V: TRBV2
CDR3: CASRTSGGTGELFF; D: TRBD2; size: .; J: TRBJ2-2; V: TRBV12-3/TRBV12-4
CDR3: CASSFRLAQETQYF; D: .; size: few; J: TRBJ2-5; V: TRBV12-3/TRBV12-4
CDR3: CASSLGWDRDSPLHF; D: TRBD1; size: few; J: TRBJ1-6; V: TRBV5-1
CDR3: CASSYWGARSTDTQYF; D: .; size: .; J: TRBJ2-3; V: TRBV6-5
CDR3: CASSQGQGVNIQYF; D: TRBD1; size: many; J: TRBJ2-4; V: TRBV4-3
CDR3: CASNIGVSSGNTIYF; D: .; size: few; J: TRBJ1-3; V: TRBV12-3/TRBV12-4
CDR3: CASSSTSGETDTQYF; D: TRBD2; size: few; J: TRBJ2-3; V: TRBV7-9
CDR3: CASSPSQGGRTLHNEKLFF; D: .; size: .; J: TRBJ1-4; V: TRBV5-1
CDR3: CASSPREGARDNEQFF; D: TRBD1; size: few; J: TRBJ2-1; V: TRBV7-9
CDR3: CSARDLTGYTEAFF; D: .; size: .; J: TRBJ1-1; V: TRBV20-1
CDR3: CASSVGASEGSPLHF; D: .; size: few; J: TRBJ1-6; V: TRBV9
CDR3: CASSHGLTGVGNEQYF; D: TRBD1; size: .; J: TRBJ2-7; V: TRBV4-3
CDR3: CASSPREDSGLNTEAFF; D: .; size: many; J: TRBJ1-1; V: TRBV18
CDR3: CATSSDVRALDTQYF; D: .; size: .; J: TRBJ2-3; V: TRBV15
CDR3: CASSLDGELFF; D: .; size: .; J: TRBJ2-2; V: TRBV7-9
CDR3: CASSLLRGVTEAFF; D: .; size: few; J: TRBJ1-1; V: TRBV5-5
CDR3: CASTSDAQRTDTQYF; D: .; size: many; J: TRBJ2-3; V: TRBV12-3/TRBV12-4
CDR3: CASSQEGTVSSYEQYF; D: .; size: .; J: TRBJ2-7; V: TRBV4-1
CDR3: CASSTGGGDYGYTF; D: .; size: few; J: TRBJ1-2; V: TRBV9
CDR3: CASTFGGSSYNEQFF; D: .; size: .; J: TRBJ2-1; V: TRBV6-2/TRBV6-3
CDR3: CASSHPSGSSYNEQFF; D: TRBD2; size: few; J: TRBJ2-1; V: TRBV14
CDR3: CASSQDVPYTNTEAFF; D: .; size: few; J: TRBJ1-1; V: TRBV14
CDR3: CASSQSVGTGQLAFF; D: TRBD1; size: .; J: TRBJ1-1; V: TRBV4-1
CDR3: CSASPVAGGPFYEQYF; D: TRBD2; size: .; J: TRBJ2-7; V: TRBV20-1
CDR3: CASSYGQNTEAFF; D: .; size: .; J: TRBJ1-1; V: TRBV7-6
CDR3: CAWSSTDSRSYGYTF; D: .; size: .; J: TRBJ1-2; V: TRBV30
CDR3: CSVEAGAGELFF; D: .; size: .; J: TRBJ2-2; V: TRBV29-1
CDR3: CASSQGIRGDNEQFF; D: .; size: .; J: TRBJ2-1; V: TRBV5-6